This paragraph reports one T cell receptor (beta chain). The sample is drawn from a study of blood T cell repertoires in COVID-19. Turning to the study itself: Acute-phase and convalescent COVID-19 samples originated in the United States, Italy and Spain. T cells, B-cell-depleted T cells, or PBMCs supplied cDNA or gDNA.

Under the authors' procedure: Estimates of nucleated cell counts were drawn from the amplification of reference gene primers. Using immunoSEQ multiplex PCR, the repertoire was profiled, and TCRdb retains in-frame clones only, with some absent. That table is the source of V, J and clone size, and D and trimming were worked out from the DNA. Among around 200,000 clones, 70% to 90% were seen once, and the ten largest hold roughly 12%. Sequencing was performed on peripheral blood. The receptor's source is a woman aged 18-29 years who had recovered from COVID-19.

The CDR3 DNA reads as TGTGCCAGCAGTTACTCAGGCGGGAGCGGAGAGACCCAGTACTTC. Amino acids: CASSYSGGSGETQYF. The V and J genes are TRBV6-2 or TRBV6-3 and TRBJ2-5, with TRBD2 matching over 7 bases. J lost 4 bases, V lost 0 bases, and 5 bases had no gene match. Germline lookup yields CDR1 MNHEY and CDR2 SVGEGT. The CDR3 length is 15 residues.